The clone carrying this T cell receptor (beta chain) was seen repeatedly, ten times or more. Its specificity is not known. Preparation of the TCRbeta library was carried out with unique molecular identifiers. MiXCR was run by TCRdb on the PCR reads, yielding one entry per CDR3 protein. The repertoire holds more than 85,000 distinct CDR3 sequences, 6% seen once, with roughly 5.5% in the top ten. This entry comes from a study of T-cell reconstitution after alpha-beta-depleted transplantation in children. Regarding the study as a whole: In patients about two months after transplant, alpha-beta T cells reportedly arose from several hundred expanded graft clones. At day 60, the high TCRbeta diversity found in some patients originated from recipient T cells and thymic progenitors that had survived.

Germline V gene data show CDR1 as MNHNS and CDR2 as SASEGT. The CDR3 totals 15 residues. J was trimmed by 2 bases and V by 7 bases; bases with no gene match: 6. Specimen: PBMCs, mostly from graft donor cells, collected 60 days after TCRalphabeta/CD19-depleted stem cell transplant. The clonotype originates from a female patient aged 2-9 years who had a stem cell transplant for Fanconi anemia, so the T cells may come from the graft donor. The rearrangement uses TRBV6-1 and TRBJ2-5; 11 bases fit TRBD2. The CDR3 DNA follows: TGTGCCAGCAAATTTAGCGGGGGGGTACAAGAGACCCAGTACTTC. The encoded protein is CASKFSGGVQETQYF.